The 12 T cell receptor beta chains in this list originate from one sample, sequenced in a study of cytomegalovirus exposure and HLA in healthy donors. A multiplex PCR was run with 60 Vbeta primers and 13 Jbeta primers. The protocol was immunoSEQ multiplex PCR, while the TCRdb copy is restricted to in-frame clones and leaves out a portion. This sample has under 200,000 clones, with 65% to 85% found just once. Sequenced: PBMCs. The receptor set was obtained from a woman aged 18-30 years in good health and CMV-seronegative.

This chain links TRBV19 with TRBJ2-1; the D is unclear. With 7 bases removed from V and 0 bases from J, the gap between germline ends came to 16 bases. This CDR3 has 16 residues. Germline V gene lookup returns CDR1 LNHDA and CDR2 SQIVND (reference sequence). The CDR3 DNA reads as TGTGCCAGTAACCACGGCGCGGTAAGCTCCTACAATGAGCAGTTCTTC. Protein product: CASNHGAVSSYNEQFF.

This chain links TRBV15 with TRBJ2-3; 10 positions match TRBD2. Germline loops: CDR1 LNHNV, CDR2 YYDKDF (reference sequence). The CDR3 is made up of 17 amino acids. J was trimmed by 0 bases and V by 3 bases; bases with no gene match: 6. In nucleotides, the CDR3 is TGTGCCACCAGCAGGGAGGGACTAGCGACTAGCACAGATACGCAGTATTTT. Amino acids: CATSREGLATSTDTQYF.

The chain links TRBV5-1 to TRBJ2-7, with 7 bases that match TRBD1. The CDR3 runs to 15 residues. J gave up 3 bases and V 4 bases, and 10 bases lay outside the gene matches. The germline V gene has CDR1 SGHRS and CDR2 YFSETQ. The CDR3: CASSQMQGVGYEQYF. The CDR3 nucleotides read TGCGCCAGCAGCCAAATGCAGGGGGTCGGCTACGAGCAGTACTTC.

The rearrangement links TRBV2 to TRBJ2-7, with TRBD1 identical over 9 bases. This CDR3 comprises 14 residues. The trim removed 6 bases at V and 2 bases at J, leaving 5 bases unmatched. Germline loops: CDR1 SNHLY, CDR2 FYNNEI. As DNA, the CDR3 is TGTGCCAGCAGCCCGGGACAGGGAGCCTACGAGCAGTACTTC. This encodes CASSPGQGAYEQYF.

The chain recombines TRBV7-8 with TRBJ1-4, with D unclear. The CDR3 consists of 15 residues. V was shortened by 1 base and J by 7 bases, with 13 bases between the two germline ends. Germline-derived CDR1 and CDR2 are SGHVS and FQNEAQ. The CDR3 DNA reads TGTGCCAGCAGCTTAGTAGCCGGGATAGGTGAAAAACTGTTTTTT. Translation: CASSLVAGIGEKLFF.

The sample holds one count of this clone. The chain joins TRBV14 to TRBJ2-1; 7 nucleotides match TRBD2. Germline trimming cut 4 bases from V and 5 bases from J; bases unmatched to any gene: 11. CDR1 is SGHDN and CDR2 is FVKESK in the germline V gene. The CDR3 loop spans 16 amino acids. The CDR3 region is CASSPPGRRRNNEQFF. CDR3 sequence (DNA): TGTGCCAGCAGCCCCCCCGGGAGGAGGAGAAACAATGAGCAGTTCTTC.

CDR3 DNA: TGTGCCAGCAGCTTAGGTGAGGACAGGGGGCGCGGGCAGCCCCAGCATTTT. It encodes CASSLGEDRGRGQPQHF. The chain uses TRBV7-9 and TRBJ1-5, with 11 bases that match TRBD1. This CDR3 region has 17 residues. Germline V gene sequence: CDR1 SEHNR, CDR2 FQNEAQ (reference sequence). Trimming removed 1 base from V and 7 bases from J; junction bases left unmatched: 9. Full variable domain (outside the CDR3, taken from reference TRBV7-9 and TRBJ1-5): DTGVSQNPRHKITKRGQNVTFRCDPISEHNRLYWYRQTLGQGPEFLTYFQNEAQLEKSRLLSDRFSAERPKGSFSTLEIQRTEQGDSAMYLCASSLGEDRGRGQPQHFGDGTRLSIL.

The chain carries TRBV14 and TRBJ2-3; 9 nucleotides agree with TRBD2. Germline lookup yields CDR1 SGHDN and CDR2 FVKESK. The CDR3 runs 16 residues. V was pared by 1 base and J by 1 base, with 3 bases of the junction left unmatched. The CDR3 sequence: CASSQGSGSGTDTQYF. Here the CDR3 DNA reads TGTGCCAGCAGCCAAGGTAGCGGGAGTGGCACAGATACGCAGTATTTT.

The J gene is TRBJ2-5, the V gene TRBV5-1, with 11 bases fitting TRBD2. In germline, CDR1 is SGHRS, CDR2 YFSETQ. The CDR3 runs 16 residues. After removal of 3 bases from V and 2 bases from J, the junction contained 6 bases not matched to a gene. The chain's CDR3 is CASSSLTSGAQETQYF. In DNA, the CDR3 is TGCGCCAGCAGCTCTTTGACTAGCGGGGCGCAAGAGACCCAGTACTTC. Full variable domain (rest looked up from reference TRBV5-1 and TRBJ2-5): KAGVTQTPRYLIKTRGQQVTLSCSPISGHRSVSWYQQTPGQGLQFLFEYFSETQRNKGNFPGRFSGRQFSNSRSEMNVSTLELGDSALYLCASSSLTSGAQETQYFGPGTRLLVL.

The rearrangement uses TRBV30 and TRBJ2-3; a weak D match, TRBD2 (6 bases). This CDR3 comprises 15 residues. Germline V gene data show CDR1 as GTSNPN and CDR2 as SVGIG (reference sequence). Trimming removed 5 bases from V and 2 bases from J, with 17 bases in between. This CDR3 reads CAWSTGTGLTDTQYF. The CDR3 DNA follows: TGTGCCTGGTCTACCGGGACTGGGCTCACAGATACGCAGTATTTT.

The chain couples TRBV28 to TRBJ1-2, with 9 positions matching TRBD1. The CDR3 spans 13 residues. Germline V lookup: CDR1 MDHEN, CDR2 SYDVKM. J gave up 8 bases and V 6 bases, and 7 bases lay outside the gene matches. The CDR3 DNA reads TGTGCCAGCAGAATACAGGGGGCTGAGGGCTACACCTTC. Translated, it gives CASRIQGAEGYTF.

This chain uses TRBV2 with TRBJ1-2; D remains unclear. Germline CDR1 SNHLY, CDR2 FYNNEI. CDR3 size: 11 residues. Trimming pared 5 bases from V and 5 bases from J, leaving 6 bases between. CDR3 sequence: CASSSGYGYTF. The CDR3 DNA reads TGTGCCAGCAGTTCGGGGTATGGCTACACCTTC.